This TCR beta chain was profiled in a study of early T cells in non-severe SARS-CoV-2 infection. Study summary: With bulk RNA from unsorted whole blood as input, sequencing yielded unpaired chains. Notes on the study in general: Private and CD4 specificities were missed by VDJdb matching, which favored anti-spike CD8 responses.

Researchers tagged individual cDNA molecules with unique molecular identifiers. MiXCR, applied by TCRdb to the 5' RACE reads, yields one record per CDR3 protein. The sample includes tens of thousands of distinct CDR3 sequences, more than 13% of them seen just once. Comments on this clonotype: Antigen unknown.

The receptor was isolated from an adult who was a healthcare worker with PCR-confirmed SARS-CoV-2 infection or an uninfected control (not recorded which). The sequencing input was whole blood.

The DNA of the CDR3 is TGCGCCAGCAGCCAGGCAGGGGACAGTTCACCCCTCCACTTT. This codes for CASSQAGDSSPLHF. The rearrangement links TRBV4-1 to TRBJ1-6; TRBD1 matches at 7 bases. Germline loops: CDR1 MGHRA, CDR2 YSYEKL. J gave up 9 bases and V 3 bases, and 5 bases lay outside the gene matches. The CDR3 spans 14 residues.